The rows below give T cell receptor beta chains drawn from one sample of a study of CD8 T cells in ankylosing spondylitis. TCRdb ran MiXCR on the 5' RACE reads and lists one entry per CDR3 protein. The table shows about 200,000 distinct CDR3 sequences, with around 13% occurring only once. The sample was blood, either unsorted or a sorted T cell fraction (not recorded which). The origin of the receptors is a male donor with ankylosing spondylitis or in good health (not recorded which). CDR3s include the opening cysteine and the closing phenylalanine or tryptophan. A D gene is named only where the DNA matches it firmly. Clone sizes are given selectively: once, few, many, or a class where the clone is expanded.

clone_size j_call v_call cdr3_length d_call cdr3_nt cdr3_aa
NA TRBJ2-1 TRBV19 15 NA TGTGCCAGTAGTATCGCGAGGGGGGTTTACAATGAGCAGTTCTTC CASSIARGVYNEQFF
few TRBJ2-1 TRBV5-6 16 NA TGTGCCAGCAGCTCGGGACTCCTAAGCTCCTACAATGAGCAGTTCTTC CASSSGLLSSYNEQFF
few TRBJ2-7 TRBV7-2 14 NA TGTGCCAGCAGCGACCCAGCGGTCTCCTACGAGCAGTACTTC CASSDPAVSYEQYF
NA TRBJ2-2 TRBV29-1 14 TRBD1 TGCAGCGTTGAGACAGGGGGTAACACCGGGGAGCTGTTTTTT CSVETGGNTGELFF
NA TRBJ2-5 TRBV4-1 16 TRBD2 TGCGCCAGCAGCCAAAGACTAGCGGGAGGCCAAGAGACCCAGTACTTC CASSQRLAGGQETQYF
NA TRBJ2-7 TRBV5-1 15 NA TGCGCCAGCAGCTTGGGTCCTCTACCCTCCTACGAGCAGTACTTC CASSLGPLPSYEQYF
few TRBJ2-1 TRBV9 14 NA TGTGCCAGCAGCGTAGTGGCGGGAAACAATGAGCAGTTCTTC CASSVVAGNNEQFF
NA TRBJ2-6 TRBV12-3/TRBV12-4 15 NA TGTGCCAGCAGTTTAGGCGGAACTGGGGCCAACGTCCTGACTTTC CASSLGGTGANVLTF
few TRBJ1-2 TRBV4-1 15 NA TGCGCCAGCAGCCCCGGGGGAACGGGGGACTATGGCTACACCTTC CASSPGGTGDYGYTF
NA TRBJ1-5 TRBV6-2/TRBV6-3 13 NA TGTGCCAGCGACTCACTTAGCAATCAGCCCCAGCATTTT CASDSLSNQPQHF
few TRBJ2-7 TRBV5-8 15 NA TGTGCCAGCAGCTTGCTCCCTTCCACACCCGGAGAGCAGTACTTC CASSLLPSTPGEQYF
NA TRBJ2-1 TRBV7-2 15 TRBD1 TGTGCCAGCAGCCCCGACAGGGGGCGTTATCGAGAGCAGTTCTTC CASSPDRGRYREQFF
many TRBJ2-5 TRBV15 15 TRBD2 TGTGCCACCAGCAGAGATGCGGGGGGGCCGGAGACCCAGTACTTC CATSRDAGGPETQYF
few TRBJ2-5 TRBV25-1 17 NA TGTGCCAGCACCCCCGGGGGAACGGGGAACCTCCAAGAGACCCAGTACTTC CASTPGGTGNLQETQYF
NA TRBJ2-1 TRBV20-1 15 TRBD2 TGCAGTGCTCACCTAATAGCGGGGGCCTACAATGAGCAGTTCTTC CSAHLIAGAYNEQFF
once TRBJ1-1 TRBV4-1 14 NA TGCGCCAGCAGCCAAGAGGGCAGCTACACTGAAGCTTTCTTT CASSQEGSYTEAFF
NA TRBJ2-3 TRBV3-1 15 NA TGTGCCAGCAGCCAAGATTGGGGGAGTGCAGATACGCAGTATTTT CASSQDWGSADTQYF
few TRBJ2-7 TRBV10-3 11 TRBD2 TGTGCCATCGGGGGAGGGTACGAGCAGTACTTC CAIGGGYEQYF
many TRBJ2-1 TRBV5-1 19 TRBD2 TGCGCCAGCAGCCCGGCCCCGGGACTAGCGGGGAGCTCCTACAATGAGCAGTTCTTC CASSPAPGLAGSSYNEQFF
few TRBJ2-7 TRBV20-1 16 NA TGCAGTGCTAGAGATGAGGGGAGACCCGGAGGGCTCGAGCAGTACTTC CSARDEGRPGGLEQYF
few TRBJ2-1 TRBV7-2 15 NA TGTGCCAGCAGCCTGGACCAGTCCTTTTACAATGAGCAGTTCTTC CASSLDQSFYNEQFF
NA TRBJ2-3 TRBV5-5 16 NA TGTGCCAGCAGCCTGGAGCTGTCGATCGACCAAGATACGCAGTATTTT CASSLELSIDQDTQYF
few TRBJ2-1 TRBV19 13 NA TGTGCCAGTAGTTACGCAGGTTACAATGAGCAGTTCTTC CASSYAGYNEQFF
few TRBJ2-1 TRBV4-1 18 TRBD2 TGCGCCAGCAGCCCGGAGACTAGCGGGGGGTATACCTACAATGAGCAGTTCTTC CASSPETSGGYTYNEQFF
few TRBJ2-7 TRBV11-2 14 TRBD1 TGTGCCAGCAGCTTAGGCAGACAGGGTGGCGAGCAGTACTTC CASSLGRQGGEQYF
NA TRBJ2-1 TRBV3-1 18 NA TGTGCCAGCAGCCAAGATGGGTCAGCCCACCTACTATACTCTGAGCAGTTCTTC CASSQDGSAHLLYSEQFF
few TRBJ2-1 TRBV5-1 18 NA TGCGCCAGCAGCTTGCGGGGGACATACGATAGCTCCTACAATGAGCAGTTCTTC CASSLRGTYDSSYNEQFF
NA TRBJ1-1 TRBV5-1 12 NA TGCGCCAGCAGCTCCGACAGCAATGAAGCTTTCTTT CASSSDSNEAFF
many TRBJ2-3 TRBV7-9 15 TRBD2 TGTGCCAGCAGCCCCCAGCGGGGGGGCACAGATACGCAGTATTTT CASSPQRGGTDTQYF
many TRBJ2-1 TRBV3-1 14 NA TGTGCCAGCAGCCACAGACCTACGGACGGATCCCAGTTCTTC CASSHRPTDGSQFF
NA TRBJ2-2 TRBV14 14 TRBD1 TGTGCCAGCAGCCGAATACAGGGGGCCGGGGAGCTGTTTTTT CASSRIQGAGELFF
few TRBJ2-1 TRBV20-1 15 TRBD2 TGCAGTGCCGGGAGGCGGGAGTTGGGGAACAATGAGCAGTTCTTC CSAGRRELGNNEQFF
NA TRBJ2-1 TRBV6-1 14 NA TGTGCCAGCAGTGGACTGCCAGGGTACAATGAGCAGTTCTTC CASSGLPGYNEQFF
few TRBJ1-1 TRBV11-2 17 TRBD1 TGTGCCAGCAGCTCCTACAGGACAGGGGGGATGGACACTGAAGCTTTCTTT CASSSYRTGGMDTEAFF
NA TRBJ2-5 TRBV6-5 15 TRBD1 TGTGCCAGCAGTTTTGGGATGGACAGGGTGGAGACCCAGTACTTC CASSFGMDRVETQYF
NA TRBJ1-2 TRBV6-1 13 NA TGTGCCAGTTGGCCGGGCAGGATGAGGGGCTACACCTTC CASWPGRMRGYTF
few TRBJ2-1 TRBV4-1 14 NA TGCGCCAGCAGCCCACGCATTCCGGACAATGAGCAGTTCTTC CASSPRIPDNEQFF
many TRBJ2-5 TRBV12-3/TRBV12-4 11 NA TGTGCCAGCAGTTCAGGGGAGACCCAGTACTTC CASSSGETQYF
NA TRBJ2-7 TRBV5-4 15 NA TGTGCCAGCAGCTTGCCCCCCGATGGGACCTACGAGCAGTACTTC CASSLPPDGTYEQYF
NA TRBJ2-1 TRBV3-1 20 TRBD1 TGTGCCAGCAGCCAAGAAGGCTACCCTTTCCGGGACAGGGGCCATAATGAGCAGTTCTTC CASSQEGYPFRDRGHNEQFF
NA TRBJ2-1 TRBV15 14 TRBD2 TGTGCCACCAGCGGTGCGGGAGACTACAATGAGCAGTTCTTC CATSGAGDYNEQFF
many TRBJ2-3 TRBV20-1 16 TRBD2 TGCAGTGCGTTCGAAAGACTAGCGGCTAGCACAGATACGCAGTATTTT CSAFERLAASTDTQYF
NA TRBJ2-3 TRBV24-1 18 TRBD2 TGTGCCACCCGGGACAGCGGGACTAGCGGGGGGTGCACGTATACGCAGTATTTT CATRDSGTSGGCTYTQYF
NA TRBJ1-2 TRBV5-1 14 NA TGCGCCAGCAGCTTGTTATCCTATCCCCATGGCTACACCTTC CASSLLSYPHGYTF
few TRBJ2-1 TRBV9 15 TRBD2 TGTGCCAGCAGCGTAAGCGGGAGGTCCTACAATGAGCAGTTCTTC CASSVSGRSYNEQFF
many TRBJ2-7 TRBV12-3/TRBV12-4 14 NA TGTGCCAGCAGTTTCTCGGTCAGGGCCTACGAGCAGTACTTC CASSFSVRAYEQYF
few TRBJ1-3 TRBV20-1 10 NA TGCAACGGATCGGGAAACACCATATATTTT CNGSGNTIYF
few TRBJ1-4 TRBV21-1 19 NA TGTGCCAGCAGCGACTCCGGGACAGGGGCCGCTGGGTCTAATGAAAAACTGTTTTTT CASSDSGTGAAGSNEKLFF
NA TRBJ2-3 TRBV6-1 16 TRBD2 TGTGCCAGCAGTGAAGCGATGACTAGCGGAACAGATACGCAGTATTTT CASSEAMTSGTDTQYF
NA TRBJ2-1 TRBV20-1 14 NA TGCAGTGCTAGAGATAGGGACTCCCACAATGAGCAGTTCTTC CSARDRDSHNEQFF
few TRBJ2-3 TRBV6-1 13 NA TGTGCCAGTGACAGCCCTAGCACAGATACGCAGTATTTT CASDSPSTDTQYF
few TRBJ2-1 TRBV29-1 14 NA TGCAGCGTTGAAGATCGGGTCAGTTACAATGAGCAGTTCTTC CSVEDRVSYNEQFF
few TRBJ2-3 TRBV11-2 12 NA TGTGCCAGCACCAATGGGGCAGATACGCAGTATTTT CASTNGADTQYF
NA TRBJ2-2 TRBV7-6 15 TRBD1 TGTGCCAGCAGCCCGGGACAGGGTCTGACCGGGGAGCTGTTTTTT CASSPGQGLTGELFF